Listed below are T cell receptor beta chains from one sample, sequenced in a study of T-cell reconstitution after alpha-beta-depleted transplantation in children. TCRdb called the PCR reads again in MiXCR, with one record for every CDR3 protein. The table shows nearly 250,000 distinct CDR3 sequences, with roughly 8.2% occurring only once. The source was PBMCs, mostly from graft donor cells, collected 180 days after TCRalphabeta/CD19-depleted stem cell transplant. The receptor set was obtained from a male patient younger than 18 who had a stem cell transplant for acute lymphoblastic leukemia, so the T cells may come from the graft donor. CDR3s include the opening cysteine and the closing phenylalanine or tryptophan. A D gene is named only where the DNA matches it firmly.

v_call d_call cdr3_aa
TRBV5-1 TRBD2 CASRPTSGRFYNEQFF
TRBV28 . CASSLGTFYEQYF
TRBV4-1 TRBD1 CASSHILMRTGESTDTQYF
TRBV5-1 . CASSLDGTYEQYF
TRBV4-2 TRBD1 CASSLTGGGNGYTF
TRBV20-1 . CSASYSWRAETQYF
TRBV7-8 . CASSLARIPEWEKLFF
TRBV20-1 TRBD2 CSAVAGGSSQYF
TRBV18 . CASSPQCDQGALSGNTIYF
TRBV12-3/TRBV12-4 TRBD1 CASSSDRVFGANVLTF
TRBV6-1 TRBD2 CASTRLAGGFSYEQYF
TRBV12-3/TRBV12-4 TRBD1 CASSSGTGRPEAFF
TRBV6-5 . CASSYSDSGNTIYF
TRBV7-9 TRBD1 CASSLARGRGQESPLHF
TRBV9 . CASRGDYGYTF
TRBV28 TRBD1 CASNPPGQGYTGELFF
TRBV6-2/TRBV6-3 TRBD2 CASSLNERGGRTGELFF
TRBV21-1 . CASSTWAQGAFTGANVLTF
TRBV6-5 . CASRRTVGEAFF
TRBV7-2 TRBD1 CASSTRTGGGNQPQHF
TRBV29-1 . CSVYSPLMNTEAFF
TRBV27 TRBD2 CASSYRLAGGPGNEQFF